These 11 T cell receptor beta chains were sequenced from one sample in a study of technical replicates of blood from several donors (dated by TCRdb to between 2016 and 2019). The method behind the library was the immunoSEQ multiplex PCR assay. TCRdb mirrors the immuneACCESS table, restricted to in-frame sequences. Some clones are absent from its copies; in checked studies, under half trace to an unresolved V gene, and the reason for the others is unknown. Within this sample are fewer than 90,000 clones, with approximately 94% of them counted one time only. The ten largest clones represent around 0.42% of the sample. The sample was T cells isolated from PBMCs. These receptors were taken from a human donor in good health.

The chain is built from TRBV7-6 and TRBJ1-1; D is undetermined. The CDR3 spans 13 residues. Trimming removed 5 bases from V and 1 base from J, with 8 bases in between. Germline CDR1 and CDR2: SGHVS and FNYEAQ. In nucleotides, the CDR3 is TGTGCCAGCAGCAGCCCTAGGAACACTGAAGCTTTCTTT. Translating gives CASSSPRNTEAFF.

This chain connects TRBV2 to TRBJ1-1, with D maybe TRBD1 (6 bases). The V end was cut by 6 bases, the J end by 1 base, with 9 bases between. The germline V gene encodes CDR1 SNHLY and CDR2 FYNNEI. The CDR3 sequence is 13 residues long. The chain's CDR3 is CASSGQPNTEAFF. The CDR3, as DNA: TGTGCCAGCAGCGGACAGCCGAACACTGAAGCTTTCTTT.

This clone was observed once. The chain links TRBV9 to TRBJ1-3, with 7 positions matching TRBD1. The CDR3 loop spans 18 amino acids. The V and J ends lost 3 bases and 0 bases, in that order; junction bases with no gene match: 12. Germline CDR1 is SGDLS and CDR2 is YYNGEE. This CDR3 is CASSATNDRENSGNTIYF. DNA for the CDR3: TGTGCCAGCAGCGCGACCAACGACAGGGAAAACTCTGGAAACACCATATATTTT.

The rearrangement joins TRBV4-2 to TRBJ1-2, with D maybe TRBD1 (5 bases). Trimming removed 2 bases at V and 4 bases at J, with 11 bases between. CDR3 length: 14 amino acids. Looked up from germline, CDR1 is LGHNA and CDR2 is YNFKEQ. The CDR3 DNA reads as TGTGCCAGCAGCCAACCCAGGGAAATCTATGGCTACACCTTC. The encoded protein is CASSQPREIYGYTF.

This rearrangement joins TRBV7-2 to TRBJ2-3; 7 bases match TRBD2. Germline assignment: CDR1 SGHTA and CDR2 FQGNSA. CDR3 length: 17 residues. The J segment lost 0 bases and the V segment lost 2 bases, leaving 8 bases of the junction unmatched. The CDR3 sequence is CASSLKRSGTSTDTQYF. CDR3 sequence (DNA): TGTGCCAGCAGCTTAAAGCGGAGCGGGACTAGCACAGATACGCAGTATTTT.

The CDR3, as DNA: TGTGCCAGCAGCGGACGGGAGGTTGAAGCTTTCTTT. Its translation: CASSGREVEAFF. The chain carries TRBV9 and TRBJ1-1, with D hard to call. The CDR3 is made up of 12 amino acids. The germline V gene encodes CDR1 SGDLS and CDR2 YYNGEE. Trimming left V 3 bases short and J 7 bases short, with 10 bases between.

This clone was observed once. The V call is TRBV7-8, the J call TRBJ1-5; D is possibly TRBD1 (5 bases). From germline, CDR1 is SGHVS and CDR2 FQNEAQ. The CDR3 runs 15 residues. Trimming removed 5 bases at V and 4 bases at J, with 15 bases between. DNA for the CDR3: TGTGCCAGCAGCCAAGACCGACAGATAAATCAGCCCCAGCATTTT. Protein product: CASSQDRQINQPQHF.

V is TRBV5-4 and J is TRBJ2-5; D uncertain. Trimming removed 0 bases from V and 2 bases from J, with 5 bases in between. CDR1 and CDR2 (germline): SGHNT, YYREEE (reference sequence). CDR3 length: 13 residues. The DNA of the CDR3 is TGTGCCAGCAGCTTGGGGCAGCAAGAGACCCAGTACTTC. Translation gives CASSLGQQETQYF.

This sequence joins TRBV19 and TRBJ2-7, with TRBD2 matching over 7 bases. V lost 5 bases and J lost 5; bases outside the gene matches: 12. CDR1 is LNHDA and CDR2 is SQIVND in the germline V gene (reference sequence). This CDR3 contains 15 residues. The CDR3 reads CASSSIWDYNDEQYF. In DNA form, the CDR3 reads TGTGCCAGTAGTTCTATTTGGGACTATAACGACGAGCAGTACTTC.

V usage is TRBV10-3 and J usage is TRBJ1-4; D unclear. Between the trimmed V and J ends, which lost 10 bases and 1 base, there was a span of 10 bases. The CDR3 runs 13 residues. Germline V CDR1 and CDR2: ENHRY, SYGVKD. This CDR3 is CATGTETNEKLFF. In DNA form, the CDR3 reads TGTGCCACCGGAACAGAAACTAATGAAAAACTGTTTTTT.

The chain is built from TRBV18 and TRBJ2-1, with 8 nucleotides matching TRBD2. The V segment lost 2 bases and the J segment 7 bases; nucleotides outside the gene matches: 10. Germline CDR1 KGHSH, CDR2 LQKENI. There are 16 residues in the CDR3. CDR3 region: CASSPSSQREWNEQFF. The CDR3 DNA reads TGTGCCAGCTCACCAAGCAGCCAGCGGGAGTGGAATGAGCAGTTCTTC.